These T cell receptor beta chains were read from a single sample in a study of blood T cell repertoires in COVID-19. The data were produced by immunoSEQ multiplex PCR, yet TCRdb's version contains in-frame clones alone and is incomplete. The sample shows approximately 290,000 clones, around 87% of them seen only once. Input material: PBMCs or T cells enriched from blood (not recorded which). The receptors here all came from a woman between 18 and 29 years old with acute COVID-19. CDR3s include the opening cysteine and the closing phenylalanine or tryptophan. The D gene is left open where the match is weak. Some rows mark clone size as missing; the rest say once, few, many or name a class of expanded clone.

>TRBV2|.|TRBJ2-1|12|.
CASSPLNNEQFF
TGTGCCAGCAGTCCCCTAAACAATGAGCAGTTCTTC
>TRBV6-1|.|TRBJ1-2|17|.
CASSEGVTGRVTKGYTF
TGTGCCAGCAGTGAGGGCGTAACAGGGAGGGTAACTAAGGGCTACACCTTC
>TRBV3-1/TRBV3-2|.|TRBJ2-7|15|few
CASSQGRAKTYEQYF
TGTGCCAGCAGCCAAGGGCGGGCGAAAACCTACGAGCAGTACTTC
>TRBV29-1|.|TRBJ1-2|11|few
CSGRDTFGYTF
TGCAGCGGCAGGGATACATTCGGCTACACCTTC
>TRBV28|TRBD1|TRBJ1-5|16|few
CASSFGDRGDNQPQHF
TGTGCCAGCAGTTTCGGGGACAGGGGAGACAATCAGCCCCAGCATTTT
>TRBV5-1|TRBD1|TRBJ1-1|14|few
CASASDREGTEAFF
TGCGCCAGCGCTTCAGACAGGGAAGGCACTGAAGCTTTCTTT
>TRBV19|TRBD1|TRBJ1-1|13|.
CATYGEDRGYAFF
TGTGCCACCTACGGAGAGGACAGGGGTTACGCTTTCTTT
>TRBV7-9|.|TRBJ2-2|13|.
CASSHSGEGELFF
TGTGCCAGCAGCCACTCCGGTGAGGGGGAGCTGTTTTTT
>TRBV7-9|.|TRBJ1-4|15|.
CASSLTRDLNEKLFF
TGTGCCAGCAGCTTAACCCGGGATCTTAATGAAAAACTGTTTTTT
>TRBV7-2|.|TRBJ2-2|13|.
CASNSGPTGELFF
TGTGCCAGTAATAGCGGACCCACCGGGGAGCTGTTTTTT
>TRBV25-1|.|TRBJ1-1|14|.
CASSERGIPTEAFF
TGTGCCAGCAGTGAAAGGGGGATTCCAACTGAAGCTTTCTTT